The next 23 T cell receptor beta chains were all read from a single sample in a study of T cell changes during pregnancy in multiple sclerosis. Here immunoSEQ multiplex PCR was the method, and the copy in TCRdb shows in-frame clones only, minus some. The sample consists of roughly 58,000 clones, roughly nine tenths of them appearing once. Sample: CD8+ T cells from peripheral blood mononuclear cells, taken before pregnancy. The source is a female donor with multiple sclerosis, enrolled in a pregnancy study.

This clone came up once. This CDR3 reads CASSPGLAGGGDTQYF. The CDR3 nucleotides read TGTGCCAGCAGCCCTGGGTTAGCGGGGGGAGGAGATACGCAGTATTTT. J is TRBJ2-3 and V is TRBV11-2, with 10 bases identical to TRBD2. CDR3 size: 16 residues. Germline V CDR1 and CDR2: SGHAT, FQNNGV. Trimming at V came to 5 bases and at J to 5 bases, leaving 10 bases not matched to a gene.

The genes are TRBV9 and TRBJ2-1; the match to TRBD1 covers 9 bases. The germline gives CDR1 SGDLS, CDR2 YYNGEE. V trimming: 0 bases; J trimming: 7 bases; junction bases outside the gene matches: 8. This CDR3 comprises 16 residues. The CDR3 spells CASSVARDRESNEQFF. CDR3 in DNA: TGTGCCAGCAGCGTAGCTCGGGACAGGGAATCAAATGAGCAGTTCTTC.

This chain links TRBV4-3 with TRBJ2-1, with 8 bases lining up with TRBD2. Germline CDR1 and CDR2: LGHNA and YSLEER. Unmatched junction bases numbered 9, after V lost 1 base and J lost 7 bases. CDR3 length equals 16 residues. Here the CDR3 DNA reads TGCGCCAGCAGCCAAGTATTCAGCGGGGGTGGGAATGAGCAGTTCTTC. Protein: CASSQVFSGGGNEQFF.

The chain carries TRBV6-1 and TRBJ2-1, with D maybe TRBD1 (5 bases). Trimming cost V 4 bases and J 0 bases, with 16 bases left between them. Germline V gene lookup returns CDR1 MNHNS and CDR2 SASEGT. This CDR3 has 17 residues. The CDR3 loop is CASSARALDSSYNEQFF. CDR3 bases: TGTGCCAGCAGTGCCCGAGCCCTAGACAGCTCCTACAATGAGCAGTTCTTC.

This clone came up once. V usage is TRBV5-6 and J usage is TRBJ2-2, with D possibly matching TRBD2 (6 bases). The V and J ends lost 4 bases and 7 bases respectively, with 14 bases between them. The CDR3 is 14 residues long. CDR1 is SGHDT, CDR2 YYEEEE, per germline. The CDR3 DNA is TGTGCCAGCAGCCCCGGACTGGGGGGCGGGGAGCTGTTTTTT. Protein sequence: CASSPGLGGGELFF.

The CDR3 sequence: CASSLGGQGTETQYF. The CDR3 DNA follows: TGTGCCAGTAGCCTTGGGGGACAGGGGACGGAGACCCAGTACTTC. The chain has TRBV19 and TRBJ2-5; 10 bases align to TRBD1. V was clipped by 6 bases and J by 5 bases; unmatched bases: 9. CDR1 is LNHDA and CDR2 is SQIVND in the germline V gene (reference sequence). The CDR3 contains 15 residues.

The rearrangement links TRBV13 to TRBJ2-7; possibly TRBD1 for D (6 bases). Germline lookup yields CDR1 PRHDT and CDR2 FYEKMQ (reference sequence). V gave up 5 bases and J gave up 4 bases, with 15 bases separating them. This CDR3 contains 14 residues. This CDR3 is CASSKGQNVYEQYF. Written as DNA, the CDR3 is TGTGCCAGCAGCAAAGGACAGAACGTGTACGAGCAGTACTTC.

The chain links TRBV19 to TRBJ1-4; 8 nucleotides align to TRBD1. CDR1 LNHDA and CDR2 SQIVND come from the germline V gene (reference sequence). There are 16 residues in the CDR3. The V and J ends lost 3 bases and 7 bases, in that order; junction bases with no gene match: 10. Here the CDR3 reads CASSMGSGTGPEKLFF. The CDR3, as DNA: TGTGCCAGTAGTATGGGGTCCGGGACAGGCCCTGAAAAACTGTTTTTT.

This clone has just one count. V and J are TRBV9 and TRBJ1-2, with 8 bases that match TRBD1. V was pared by 3 bases and J by 4 bases, with 8 bases of the junction left unmatched. The CDR3 is made up of 15 amino acids. Germline V gene lookup returns CDR1 SGDLS and CDR2 YYNGEE. The CDR3 sequence is CASSGSGGAPYGYTF. Here the CDR3 DNA reads TGTGCCAGCAGCGGATCAGGGGGCGCTCCCTATGGCTACACCTTC.

This chain uses TRBV7-9 with TRBJ2-1; the match to TRBD2 covers 14 bases. CDR1 is SEHNR, CDR2 FQNEAQ, per germline (reference sequence). With 4 bases clipped from V and 7 bases from J, the junction kept 6 bases outside the gene matches. This CDR3 has 16 amino acids. The CDR3 loop is CASSSTSGGVFNEQFF. The CDR3 region has the DNA TGTGCCAGCAGCTCGACTAGCGGGGGGGTTTTTAATGAGCAGTTCTTC.

V gene TRBV5-8 combines with J gene TRBJ1-5; D is uncertain. Germline CDR1 SGHTS, CDR2 YDEGEE. This CDR3 has 14 residues. Trimming pared 0 bases from V and 0 bases from J, leaving 4 bases between. This CDR3 reads CASSLVLSNQPQHF. The DNA for the CDR3 is TGTGCCAGCAGCTTGGTCCTTAGCAATCAGCCCCAGCATTTT. The full variable domain, rest sourced from reference TRBV5-8 and TRBJ1-5, is EAGVTQSPTHLIKTRGQQATLRCSPISGHTSVYWYQQALGLGLQFLLWYDEGEERNRGNFPPRFSGRQFPNYSSELNVNALELEDSALYLCASSLVLSNQPQHFGDGTRLSIL.

The chain couples TRBV10-3 to TRBJ1-1; the match to TRBD1 covers 8 bases. This CDR3 has 17 amino acids. CDR1 and CDR2 from the germline V gene are ENHRY and SYGVKD. J was trimmed by 3 bases and V by 3 bases; bases with no gene match: 12. The CDR3 DNA is TGTGCCATCAGTGAACAGACAGGGGCTAGGGGAGACACTGAAGCTTTCTTT. Amino acids: CAISEQTGARGDTEAFF.

The chain links TRBV9 to TRBJ1-4; 9 nucleotides line up with TRBD1. The CDR3 length is 15 residues. Germline V lookup: CDR1 SGDLS, CDR2 YYNGEE. Trimming cost V 4 bases and J 6 bases; bases outside gene matches: 7. The CDR3 sequence: CASSPSTGGYEKLFF. The CDR3 DNA reads as TGTGCCAGCAGCCCTTCGACAGGGGGGTATGAAAAACTGTTTTTT.

This clone occurred once. V gene TRBV5-1 combines with J gene TRBJ2-7; 10 bases match TRBD1. J gave up 3 bases and V 0 bases, and 0 bases lay outside the gene matches. The germline V gene has CDR1 SGHRS and CDR2 YFSETQ. The CDR3 extends over 14 amino acids. CDR3 bases: TGCGCCAGCAGCTTGGGGACAGGGGGCTACGAGCAGTACTTC. Its protein product is CASSLGTGGYEQYF.

This sequence joins TRBV7-3 and TRBJ2-3; no reliable D call. V lost 2 bases and J 2 bases, leaving 11 bases between the germline ends. The CDR3 is made up of 15 amino acids. Per germline, CDR1 SGHTA and CDR2 FQGTGA. CDR3 bases: TGTGCCAGCAGCTTATCAGGCTTCAACACAGATACGCAGTATTTT. Translation gives CASSLSGFNTDTQYF. The entire variable domain, with the rest obtained from reference TRBV7-3 and TRBJ2-3, is as follows: GAGVSQTPSNKVTEKGKYVELRCDPISGHTALYWYRQSLGQGPEFLIYFQGTGAADDSGLPNDRFFAVRPEGSVSTLKIQRTERGDSAVYLCASSLSGFNTDTQYFGPGTRLTVL.

This clone occurred a few times. The chain couples TRBV6-4 to TRBJ1-1; D is unclear. This CDR3 contains 11 residues. The V and J ends lost 5 bases and 7 bases respectively, with 8 bases between them. Germline assignment: CDR1 MRHNA and CDR2 SNTAGT. CDR3 in amino acids: CASSNGIEAFF. The CDR3 nucleotides read TGTGCCAGCAGTAACGGGATTGAAGCTTTCTTT.

V gene TRBV9 combines with J gene TRBJ1-1, with a possible D match to TRBD1 (6 bases). Per germline, CDR1 SGDLS and CDR2 YYNGEE. Trimming pared 3 bases from V and 8 bases from J, leaving 11 bases between. The CDR3 is made up of 12 amino acids. In DNA form, the CDR3 reads TGTGCCAGCAGCGGCGGGGGGGGCGAAGCTTTCTTT. It translates to CASSGGGGEAFF.

The chain combines TRBV6-1 with TRBJ1-2, with TRBD1 matching 7 bases. The J segment lost 4 bases and the V segment lost 4 bases, leaving 15 bases of the junction unmatched. This CDR3 comprises 17 residues. CDR1 and CDR2 from the germline V gene are MNHNS and SASEGT. DNA for the CDR3: TGTGCCAGCAGTGGGGACAGAGTCTCGATTTCCCCCTATGGCTACACCTTC. Protein product: CASSGDRVSISPYGYTF.

In the case of this clone: Relative to the germline gene, one junction end is altered; a read error may explain this. This chain connects TRBV29-1 to TRBJ1-2; D might be TRBD1 (5 bases). Germline V CDR1 and CDR2: SQVTM, ANQGSEA. This CDR3 has 11 amino acids. The CDR3 bases are TGCAGCGCTGAAACAGGTTATGGCTACACCTTC. Amino acid sequence: CSAETGYGYTF.

V gene TRBV7-2 combines with J gene TRBJ2-3; 11 positions agree with TRBD2. CDR3 length: 16 amino acids. V shed 2 bases and J 2 bases; nucleotides not matched to a gene: 3. Germline CDR1 and CDR2: SGHTA and FQGNSA. The CDR3 DNA reads TGTGCCAGCAGCTTACTAGCGGGGGGCCTCACAGATACGCAGTATTTT. This codes for CASSLLAGGLTDTQYF.

CDR3 region: CASSLMGQGNNQPQHF. Here the CDR3 DNA reads TGTGCCAGCAGCTTAATGGGACAGGGTAACAATCAGCCCCAGCATTTT. The chain uses TRBV11-2 and TRBJ1-5; 9 nucleotides align to TRBD1. The CDR3 contains 16 residues. Trimming took 2 bases from V and 3 from J; bases not matched to a gene: 5. Looked up from germline, CDR1 is SGHAT and CDR2 is FQNNGV.

The V gene is TRBV7-3, the J gene TRBJ2-1; D gene unclear. Germline loops: CDR1 SGHTA, CDR2 FQGTGA. This CDR3 is 12 amino acids long. The V gene lost 1 base and the J gene lost 10 bases, with 8 bases spanning the gap. CDR3 sequence (DNA): TGTGCCAGCAGCTTAAGTAGCAGAGAGCAGTTCTTC. Amino acid sequence: CASSLSSREQFF.

V is TRBV7-3 and J is TRBJ2-1; 9 bases line up with TRBD1. The ends lost 5 bases at V and 5 bases at J; junction bases unmatched: 7. This CDR3 contains 15 residues. The germline V gene encodes CDR1 SGHTA and CDR2 FQGTGA. The chain's CDR3 is CASSIRDRANNEQFF. The CDR3 DNA is TGTGCCAGCAGCATCCGGGACAGGGCAAACAATGAGCAGTTCTTC.